This T cell receptor (beta chain) was profiled in a study of T cell repertoires in cytomegalovirus infection. Whole-study context: In the study, CMV epitopes included recently identified HLA-C-restricted and well-studied HLA-B-restricted ones.

J was trimmed by 0 bases and V by 4 bases; bases with no gene match: 7. Germline CDR1 and CDR2: SGHTA and FQGTGA. The CDR3 contains 17 residues. MiXCR, run by TCRdb on the reads, gives a single entry per CDR3 protein. The table has approximately 390,000 distinct CDR3 sequences, around a third seen once. This clonotype was found many times. Its antigen is unidentified. Overall study findings and caveats: HLA-C-restricted CMV clonotypes gave the most frequent clonotype in two of eight donors.

The specimen comprised cultured PBMCs, sampled from culture after CMV antigen stimulation. The TCR sequence derives from a human donor in good health (CMV status not recorded). Some clones in this sample may be carry-over from other donors' samples. This rearrangement joins TRBV7-3 to TRBJ2-2, with 8 nucleotides matching TRBD1. CDR3 DNA: TGTGCCAGCAGCTCGCCGAGGACAGGGTCGAACACCGGGGAGCTGTTTTTT. Translation: CASSSPRTGSNTGELFF.